This passage covers 32 T cell receptor beta chains from one sample sequenced in a study of T cell responses to AZD1222 COVID-19 vaccine (TCRdb year 2021). Per the publication, the time point label means: baseline before first vaccination. Library generation was performed with the immunoSEQ multiplex PCR assay. As stored in TCRdb, this immuneACCESS dataset retains in-frame rearrangements with V and J assigned. A fraction of the clones does not appear; measured against another copy, unresolved V genes explain less than half of the discrepancy, and the remainder lacks a known reason. This sample lists 68,000 or so clones; about three quarters were detected once. The ten largest clones take up around 10% of the sample. The sequenced sample was peripheral blood, obtained on day 0 of AZD1222 vaccination. These receptor sequences come from an adult in good health.

This clone was seen a few times. This chain links TRBV24-1 with TRBJ2-3, with 7 bases lining up with TRBD2. Germline V gene lookup returns CDR1 KGHDR and CDR2 SFDVKD. This CDR3 has 12 residues. Unmatched junction bases numbered 0, after V lost 5 bases and J lost 5 bases. The chain's CDR3 is CATSVAGDTQYF. The CDR3 region has the DNA TGTGCCACCAGTGTAGCGGGAGATACGCAGTATTTT.

This clone was counted a few times. The chain recombines TRBV7-9 with TRBJ2-3, with 12 nucleotides matching TRBD1. Looked up from germline, CDR1 is SEHNR and CDR2 is FQNEAQ (reference sequence). The CDR3 sequence is 15 residues long. V lost 3 bases to trimming and J lost 4 bases; unmatched junction nucleotides: 2. The CDR3 reads CASSFGTGGADTQYF. The CDR3 nucleotides are TGTGCCAGCAGCTTTGGGACAGGGGGCGCAGATACGCAGTATTTT.

V is TRBV5-1 and J is TRBJ2-3; no definite D call. The V end was cut by 5 bases, the J end by 4 bases, with 5 bases between. The germline gives CDR1 SGHRS, CDR2 YFSETQ. This CDR3 comprises 11 residues. The CDR3 bases are TGCGCCAGCAGTCAGGCAGATACGCAGTATTTT. Translated: CASSQADTQYF.

This clone was recorded only once. The CDR3 DNA sequence: TGTGCCAGCAGCTTTCTCGGGGGTAGACCCCTCCACTTT. This encodes CASSFLGGRPLHF. J is TRBJ1-6 and V is TRBV5-6; tentative D call: TRBD1 (5 bases). The CDR3 is 13 amino acids. Germline V gives CDR1 SGHDT, CDR2 YYEEEE. V was cut by 2 bases and J by 12 bases, with 12 bases left in between.

V is TRBV3-1 (or the pseudogene TRBV3-2) and J is TRBJ1-6, with D tentatively TRBD1 (6 bases). The V end lost 7 bases, the J end lost 0 bases, and 19 bases lay between the germline ends. The CDR3 is made up of 18 amino acids. Germline CDR1 and CDR2: LGHDT and YNNKEL (reference sequence). The CDR3 protein is CASTPGGGTGSYNSPLHF. The DNA for the CDR3 is TGTGCCAGCACCCCCGGCGGGGGCACGGGCTCCTATAATTCACCCCTCCACTTT.

In this sample, this clone turned up a few times. This rearrangement joins TRBV7-2 to TRBJ2-3; possibly TRBD2 for D (6 bases). CDR1 is SGHTA and CDR2 is FQGNSA in the germline V gene. The CDR3 covers 17 residues. Trimming stripped 7 bases from V and 2 bases from J, with 22 bases between. This CDR3 reads CASNRPPGRGLTDTQYF. CDR3 bases: TGTGCCAGCAACCGCCCACCTGGGCGGGGACTCACAGATACGCAGTATTTT. Filled out from reference TRBV7-2 and TRBJ2-3, the complete variable domain reads GAGVSQSPSNKVTEKGKDVELRCDPISGHTALYWYRQSLGQGLEFLIYFQGNSAPDKSGLPSDRFSAERTGGSVSTLTIQRTQQEDSAVYLCASNRPPGRGLTDTQYFGPGTRLTVL.

This chain joins TRBV4-3 and TRBJ2-5; D call uncertain. V lost 0 bases to trimming and J lost 1 base, with 6 bases between them. Germline CDR1 and CDR2: LGHNA and YSLEER. The CDR3 runs to 14 residues. CDR3 nucleotides: TGCGCCAGCAGCCAAGATAACGGCCAAGAGACCCAGTACTTC. As protein: CASSQDNGQETQYF.

The chain is built from TRBV4-3 and TRBJ1-3, with 8 bases matching TRBD1. CDR1 LGHNA and CDR2 YSLEER come from the germline V gene. Trimming cost V 3 bases and J 0 bases; bases outside gene matches: 7. The CDR3 has 17 residues. The CDR3 region has the DNA TGCGCCAGCAGCCAGACAGGGGCCAGTATCTCTGGAAACACCATATATTTT. Translating it yields CASSQTGASISGNTIYF.

The chain carries TRBV7-6 and TRBJ2-7; no clear D gene. Germline V gene sequence: CDR1 SGHVS, CDR2 FNYEAQ. V lost 1 base, J lost 3 bases, and 28 bases lay in between. The CDR3 sequence is 20 residues long. CDR3 DNA: TGTGCCAGCAGCTTAGGTTCCCCCTATCCTAGAGGCGCGGACCTCTACGAGCAGTACTTC. Residues: CASSLGSPYPRGADLYEQYF. The whole variable domain, filled in from reference TRBV7-6 and TRBJ2-7, reads GAGVSQSPRYKVTKRGQDVALRCDPISGHVSLYWYRQALGQGPEFLTYFNYEAQQDKSGLPNDRFSAERPEGSISTLTIQRTEQRDSAMYRCASSLGSPYPRGADLYEQYFGPGTRLTVT.

The V call is TRBV5-4, the J call TRBJ2-1; 9 nucleotides align to TRBD1. This CDR3 spans 15 amino acids. Trimming cost V 3 bases and J 6 bases; bases outside gene matches: 7. The germline gives CDR1 SGHNT, CDR2 YYREEE (reference sequence). CDR3 nucleotides: TGTGCCAGCAGCTGGACAGGGGTATATTCCAATGAGCAGTTCTTC. Translated: CASSWTGVYSNEQFF. Full variable domain (missing parts from reference TRBV5-4 and TRBJ2-1): ETGVTQSPTHLIKTRGQQVTLRCSSQSGHNTVSWYQQALGQGPQFIFQYYREEENGRGNFPPRFSGLQFPNYSSELNVNALELDDSALYLCASSWTGVYSNEQFFGPGTRLTVL.

This clone was found once. CDR3 DNA sequence: TGTGCCAGTAGCCAGCCGGGACAGGCGATTTGGGAGCAGTACTTC. Its translation is CASSQPGQAIWEQYF. The J gene is TRBJ2-7, the V gene TRBV19; 8 positions match TRBD1. There are 15 residues in the CDR3. Germline CDR1 is LNHDA and CDR2 is SQIVND (reference sequence). V was pared by 6 bases and J by 7 bases, with 14 bases of the junction left unmatched.

V usage is TRBV3-1 (or the pseudogene TRBV3-2) and J usage is TRBJ2-3, with 13 positions matching TRBD2. The V and J ends lost 1 base and 8 bases, in that order; junction bases with no gene match: 6. Per the germline V gene, CDR1 is LGHDT and CDR2 is YNNKEL (reference sequence). This CDR3 comprises 16 residues. The CDR3 nucleotides are TGTGCCAGCAGCCAAGGGGGACTAGCGGGGTTGAGTACGCAGTATTTT. Its protein is CASSQGGLAGLSTQYF.

This clone was counted a single time. The rearrangement joins TRBV6-5 to TRBJ2-3; D not resolved. Germline V gene sequence: CDR1 MNHEY, CDR2 SVGAGI. CDR3 length: 13 amino acids. V was pared by 6 bases and J by 0 bases, with 7 bases between. CDR3 protein: CASRPGSTDTQYF. For the CDR3, the DNA is TGTGCCAGCAGGCCCGGCAGCACAGATACGCAGTATTTT.

The chain links TRBV5-1 to TRBJ2-5; 9 bases match TRBD1. Germline loops: CDR1 SGHRS, CDR2 YFSETQ. This CDR3 has 15 residues. V shed 4 bases and J 4 bases; nucleotides not matched to a gene: 8. Here the CDR3 reads CASSDSTGGLETQYF. DNA for the CDR3: TGCGCCAGCAGCGATTCGACAGGGGGGTTAGAGACCCAGTACTTC. The variable domain in full, completed from reference TRBV5-1 and TRBJ2-5, reads KAGVTQTPRYLIKTRGQQVTLSCSPISGHRSVSWYQQTPGQGLQFLFEYFSETQRNKGNFPGRFSGRQFSNSRSEMNVSTLELGDSALYLCASSDSTGGLETQYFGPGTRLLVL.

The chain links TRBV28 to TRBJ2-7; the D gene is possibly TRBD1 (6 bases). Germline lookup yields CDR1 MDHEN and CDR2 SYDVKM. The CDR3 covers 15 residues. Trimming took off 6 bases at V and 0 bases at J, with 15 bases between the two ends. CDR3 loop: CASRGRGGSSYEQYF. The CDR3, as DNA: TGTGCCAGCAGAGGACGAGGGGGTAGCTCCTACGAGCAGTACTTC.

The rearrangement links TRBV6-4 to TRBJ2-1; D is unclear. This CDR3 is built from 11 residues. V was trimmed by 4 bases and J by 6 bases, leaving 4 bases between them. Per germline, CDR1 MRHNA and CDR2 SNTAGT. CDR3 protein: CASSVGNEQFF. CDR3 in DNA: TGTGCCAGCAGTGTGGGCAATGAGCAGTTCTTC.

The DNA of the CDR3 is TGTGCCAGCAGTTTATCGACAACAGGGGTGGAGCAGTACTTC. It is translated as CASSLSTTGVEQYF. This chain uses TRBV27 with TRBJ2-7; 7 bases map to TRBD1. The CDR3 consists of 14 residues. V was clipped by 0 bases and J by 7 bases; unmatched bases: 6. Germline V gene sequence: CDR1 MNHEY, CDR2 SMNVEV (reference sequence).

The chain employs TRBV4-2 and TRBJ2-4; TRBD2 is a possible D gene (6 bases). With 5 bases removed from V and 0 bases from J, the gap between germline ends came to 11 bases. This CDR3 contains 15 residues. Germline V gene data show CDR1 as LGHNA and CDR2 as YNFKEQ. In nucleotides, the CDR3 is TGTGCCAGCAGCGCAAGGGACTCAGCCAAAAACATTCAGTACTTC. It codes for CASSARDSAKNIQYF.

This clone was counted only a few times. This rearrangement joins TRBV6-5 to TRBJ2-7, with TRBD2 matching over 10 bases. Per the germline V gene, CDR1 is MNHEY and CDR2 is SVGAGI. V lost 7 bases to trimming and J lost 0 bases; unmatched junction nucleotides: 6. CDR3 length: 15 amino acids. The CDR3 sequence: CASTTSGASSYEQYF. Here the CDR3 DNA reads TGTGCCAGCACTACTAGCGGGGCCAGCTCCTACGAGCAGTACTTC.

V and J are TRBV12-3 or TRBV12-4 and TRBJ2-7; D not certain. This CDR3 comprises 11 residues. V lost 6 bases and J lost 2, with 5 bases in between. The CDR3 sequence is CASSQAYEQYF. DNA of the CDR3: TGTGCCAGCAGCCAAGCCTACGAGCAGTACTTC.

The rearrangement links TRBV6-5 to TRBJ1-5; TRBD1 matches at 9 bases. CDR3 length: 15 amino acids. CDR1 is MNHEY, CDR2 SVGAGI, per germline. Trimming at V came to 6 bases and at J to 6 bases, leaving 9 bases not matched to a gene. CDR3 protein: CASRGGTGGGQPQHF. CDR3 DNA sequence: TGTGCCAGCAGGGGGGGTACAGGGGGCGGTCAGCCCCAGCATTTT.

This sequence joins TRBV29-1 and TRBJ1-2, with 11 bases fitting TRBD1. Germline V CDR1 and CDR2: SQVTM, ANQGSEA. The length of the CDR3 is 14 residues. The V segment lost 6 bases and the J segment 8 bases; nucleotides outside the gene matches: 11. CDR3 sequence reads: CSVGDGQGARGYTF. In DNA, the CDR3 is TGCAGCGTCGGTGATGGACAGGGGGCGCGGGGCTACACCTTC. The full variable domain, with the rest looked up from reference TRBV29-1 and TRBJ1-2, is SAVISQKPSRDICQRGTSLTIQCQVDSQVTMMFWYRQQPGQSLTLIATANQGSEATYESGFVIDKFPISRPNLTFSTLTVSNMSPEDSSIYLCSVGDGQGARGYTFGSGTRLTVV.

V gene TRBV12-2 combines with J gene TRBJ1-1; TRBD1, the D gene given by the table, was not confirmed from the DNA. TRBV12-2 constitutes a pseudogene. The CDR3 has 15 amino acids. This CDR3 reads CASRNRRGRSPEAFF. The CDR3 nucleotides read TGTGCAAGTCGCAACCGAAGGGGCAGGAGCCCGGAAGCTTTCTTT.

With regard to this clone: Other nucleotide sequences in the sample specify the same CDR3. V and J are TRBV28 and TRBJ1-1, with D uncertain. V lost 10 bases and J lost 3, with 9 bases in between. CDR1 is MDHEN and CDR2 is SYDVKM in the germline V gene. The CDR3 runs to 11 residues. CDR3 DNA sequence: TGTGCCACTGCGGGTGACACTGAAGCTTTCTTT. This gives the protein CATAGDTEAFF.

The chain is built from TRBV7-9 and TRBJ1-6; D perhaps matches TRBD1 (6 bases). V was pared by 3 bases and J by 10 bases, with 16 bases between. Looked up from germline, CDR1 is SEHNR and CDR2 is FQNEAQ (reference sequence). The CDR3 contains 15 residues. The CDR3 loop is CASSFGGGSESPLHF. CDR3 nucleotides: TGTGCCAGCAGCTTCGGAGGGGGTTCAGAGTCACCCCTCCACTTT.

This clone appeared a single time. This chain connects TRBV11-2 to TRBJ2-5, with D perhaps matching TRBD1 (7 bases). The CDR3 totals 16 residues. V was cut by 0 bases and J by 4 bases, with 15 bases left in between. CDR1 SGHAT and CDR2 FQNNGV come from the germline V gene. The CDR3 spells CASSLEGRGASETQYF. CDR3 DNA sequence: TGTGCCAGCAGCTTAGAAGGCAGGGGGGCATCAGAGACCCAGTACTTC.

The chain couples TRBV6-5 to TRBJ2-1; maybe TRBD1 (8 bases). Between the trimmed V and J ends, which lost 5 bases and 2 bases, there was a span of 13 bases. The CDR3 is 15 amino acids. CDR1 is MNHEY, CDR2 SVGAGI, per germline. The CDR3 DNA reads TGTGCCAGCAGTCGACAGGGGAGGGCCTACAATGAGCAGTTCTTC. It translates to CASSRQGRAYNEQFF.

Here the CDR3 DNA reads TGTGCCAGCAGCTTGGTGGAGAGCGGGGGGGCCACCTTAACTGATGCGTTCTTC. This encodes CASSLVESGGATLTDAFF. The chain is built from TRBV7-8 and TRBJ2-1; 10 nucleotides line up with TRBD2. The CDR3 totals 18 residues. Germline V gene sequence: CDR1 SGHVS, CDR2 FQNEAQ. V shed 3 bases and J 15 bases; nucleotides not matched to a gene: 23.

The J gene is TRBJ1-4, the V gene TRBV19; D not resolved. V shed 5 bases and J shed 3 bases, with 13 bases lying between them. CDR1 LNHDA and CDR2 SQIVND come from the germline V gene (reference sequence). The CDR3 consists of 15 residues. The chain's CDR3 is CASSFYGEANEKLFF. In DNA form, the CDR3 reads TGTGCCAGTAGTTTCTACGGAGAAGCTAATGAAAAACTGTTTTTT.

This clone was detected only once. This chain joins TRBV11-3 and TRBJ1-5, with D perhaps matching TRBD1 (5 bases). Germline-derived CDR1 and CDR2 are SGHNT and YENEEA. The CDR3 runs 20 residues. V was trimmed by 1 base and J by 0 bases, leaving 22 bases between them. For the CDR3, the DNA is TGTGCCAGCAGCTTAGTTCTCCGGGGACGGAAGAATTATAGCAATCAGCCCCAGCATTTT. Translation: CASSLVLRGRKNYSNQPQHF.

V gene TRBV13 combines with J gene TRBJ2-1; TRBD1 aligns across 9 bases. V was clipped by 1 base and J by 2 bases; unmatched bases: 6. Germline V lookup: CDR1 PRHDT, CDR2 FYEKMQ (reference sequence). The CDR3 sequence is 17 residues long. CDR3 coding DNA: TGTGCCAGCAGCTTAGACAGGGGGCCCATCGCCTACAATGAGCAGTTCTTC. Translated: CASSLDRGPIAYNEQFF.

V gene TRBV5-4 combines with J gene TRBJ2-7; the match to TRBD2 covers 10 bases. The germline gives CDR1 SGHNT, CDR2 YYREEE (reference sequence). This CDR3 has 15 residues. The J segment lost 7 bases and the V segment lost 4 bases, leaving 11 bases of the junction unmatched. The CDR3 loop reads CASSTGTSAGGEQYF. For the CDR3, the DNA is TGTGCCAGCAGCACCGGGACTAGCGCTGGGGGAGAGCAGTACTTC.